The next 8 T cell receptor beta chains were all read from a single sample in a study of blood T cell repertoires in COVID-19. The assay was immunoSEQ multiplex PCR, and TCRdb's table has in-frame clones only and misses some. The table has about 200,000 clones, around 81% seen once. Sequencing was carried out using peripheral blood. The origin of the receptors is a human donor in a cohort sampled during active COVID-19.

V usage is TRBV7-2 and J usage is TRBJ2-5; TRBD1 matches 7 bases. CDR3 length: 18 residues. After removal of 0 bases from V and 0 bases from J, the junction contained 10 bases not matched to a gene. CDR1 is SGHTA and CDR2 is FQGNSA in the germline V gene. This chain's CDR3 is CASSLAHRGPSYQETQYF. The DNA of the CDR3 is TGTGCCAGCAGCTTAGCCCACAGGGGTCCTTCTTACCAAGAGACCCAGTACTTC.

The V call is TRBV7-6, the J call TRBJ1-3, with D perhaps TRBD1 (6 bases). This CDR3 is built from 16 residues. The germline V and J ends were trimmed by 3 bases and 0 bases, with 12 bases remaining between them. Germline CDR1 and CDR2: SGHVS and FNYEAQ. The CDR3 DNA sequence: TGTGCCAGCAGCTTCGGGGGGGGCCACTCTGGAAACACCATATATTTT. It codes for CASSFGGGHSGNTIYF. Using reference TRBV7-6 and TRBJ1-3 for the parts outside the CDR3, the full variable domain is GAGVSQSPRYKVTKRGQDVALRCDPISGHVSLYWYRQALGQGPEFLTYFNYEAQQDKSGLPNDRFSAERPEGSISTLTIQRTEQRDSAMYRCASSFGGGHSGNTIYFGEGSWLTVV.

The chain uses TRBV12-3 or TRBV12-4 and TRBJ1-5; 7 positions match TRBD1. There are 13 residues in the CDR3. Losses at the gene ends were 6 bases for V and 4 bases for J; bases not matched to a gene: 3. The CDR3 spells CASRATGNQPQHF. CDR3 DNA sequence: TGTGCCAGCAGGGCGACAGGGAATCAGCCCCAGCATTTT.

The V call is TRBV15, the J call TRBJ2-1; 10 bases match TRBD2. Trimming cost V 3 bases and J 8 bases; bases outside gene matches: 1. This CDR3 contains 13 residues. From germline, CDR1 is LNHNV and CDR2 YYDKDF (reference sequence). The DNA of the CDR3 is TGTGCCACCAGCAGGGGGACTAGCGATGAGCAGTTCTTC. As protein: CATSRGTSDEQFF.

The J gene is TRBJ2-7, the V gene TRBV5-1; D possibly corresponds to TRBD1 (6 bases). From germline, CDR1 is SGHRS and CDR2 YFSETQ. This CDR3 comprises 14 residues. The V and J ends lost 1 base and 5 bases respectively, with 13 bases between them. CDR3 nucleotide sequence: TGCGCCAGCAGCTTGATGGGGGCTCCGGACGAGCAGTACTTC. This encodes CASSLMGAPDEQYF.

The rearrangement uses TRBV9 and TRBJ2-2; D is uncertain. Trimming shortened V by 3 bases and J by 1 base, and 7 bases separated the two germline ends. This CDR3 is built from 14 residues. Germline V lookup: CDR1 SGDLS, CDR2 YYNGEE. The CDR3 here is CASSGHKNTGELFF. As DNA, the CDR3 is TGTGCCAGCAGCGGACATAAGAACACCGGGGAGCTGTTTTTT.

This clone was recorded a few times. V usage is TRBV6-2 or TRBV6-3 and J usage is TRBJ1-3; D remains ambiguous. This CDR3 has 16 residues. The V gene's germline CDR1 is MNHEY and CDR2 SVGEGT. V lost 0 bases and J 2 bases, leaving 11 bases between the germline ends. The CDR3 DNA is TGTGCCAGCAGTTACTCGACGGGGAGCCCTGGAAACACCATATATTTT. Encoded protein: CASSYSTGSPGNTIYF.

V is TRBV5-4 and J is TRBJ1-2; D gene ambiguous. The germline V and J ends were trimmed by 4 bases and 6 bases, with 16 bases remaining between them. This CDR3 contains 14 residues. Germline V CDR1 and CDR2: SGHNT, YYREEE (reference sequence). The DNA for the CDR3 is TGTGCCAGCAGCCCCCAACCCGACATCGATGGCTACACCTTC. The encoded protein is CASSPQPDIDGYTF.